One and the same sample provided the 23 T cell receptor beta chains below, sequenced in a study of CD8 T cells in Susac syndrome. An amount of RNA that ranged from roughly 0.45 to 1 ug was reverse transcribed with random hexamers. A single record per CDR3 protein comes from TCRdb applying MiXCR to the immunoSEQ multiplex PCR reads. The sample contains fewer than 150,000 distinct CDR3 sequences, around 94% of which appear only once. The sample comprised CD8+ T cells from PBMCs. The receptor set was obtained from a human donor in good health.

This clonotype was recorded once. The V gene is TRBV27, the J gene TRBJ2-5; 9 positions match TRBD2. V shed 2 bases, J shed 5 bases, and the junction held 3 bases outside the gene matches. The CDR3 totals 14 residues. Germline V gene sequence: CDR1 MNHEY, CDR2 SMNVEV (reference sequence). CDR3 nucleotides: TGTGCCAGCAGTTTAGCGGGAGGGGGGGAGACCCAGTACTTC. As protein: CASSLAGGGETQYF.

J is TRBJ2-5 and V is TRBV4-2, with 13 bases that match TRBD2. Trimming at V came to 1 base and at J to 5 bases, leaving 4 bases not matched to a gene. The germline gives CDR1 LGHNA, CDR2 YNFKEQ. This CDR3 comprises 16 residues. The CDR3 DNA reads TGTGCCAGCAGCCAAGTCGGGACTAGCGGGAAGGAGACCCAGTACTTC. It encodes CASSQVGTSGKETQYF.

The chain recombines TRBV29-1 with TRBJ2-7; no definite D call. CDR1 is SQVTM, CDR2 ANQGSEA, per germline. The CDR3 has 12 residues. V lost 0 bases and J lost 0, with 3 bases in between. The CDR3 reads CSVEDSSYEQYF. DNA for the CDR3: TGCAGCGTTGAAGACAGCTCCTACGAGCAGTACTTC.

This chain links TRBV7-9 with TRBJ2-7; the match to TRBD1 covers 7 bases. Trimming cost V 1 base and J 5 bases; bases outside gene matches: 2. Germline assignment: CDR1 SEHNR and CDR2 FQNEAQ (reference sequence). The CDR3 extends over 13 amino acids. The DNA for the CDR3 is TGTGCCAGCAGCTTAGGGGACAGAAACGAGCAGTACTTC. The encoded protein is CASSLGDRNEQYF.

This chain uses TRBV7-9 with TRBJ2-2; D is ambiguous. The length of the CDR3 is 13 residues. Germline CDR1 reads SEHNR; CDR2 reads FQNEAQ (reference sequence). V was trimmed by 5 bases and J by 8 bases, leaving 12 bases between them. The CDR3 is CASSRDSLGELFF. As DNA, the CDR3 is TGTGCCAGCAGCCGAGACTCGCTTGGGGAGCTGTTTTTT. The variable domain in full, completed from reference TRBV7-9 and TRBJ2-2, reads DTGVSQNPRHKITKRGQNVTFRCDPISEHNRLYWYRQTLGQGPEFLTYFQNEAQLEKSRLLSDRFSAERPKGSFSTLEIQRTEQGDSAMYLCASSRDSLGELFFGEGSRLTVL.

The chain joins TRBV27 to TRBJ2-5; no clear D. The CDR3 contains 15 residues. Trimming removed 8 bases at V and 1 base at J, with 17 bases between. Germline V gene sequence: CDR1 MNHEY, CDR2 SMNVEV (reference sequence). The CDR3 sequence: CASWKAMASQETQYF. The CDR3 DNA follows: TGTGCCAGCTGGAAGGCGATGGCTTCCCAAGAGACCCAGTACTTC.

This clonotype has only one observation. This chain joins TRBV3-1 and TRBJ2-7; 7 positions agree with TRBD1. CDR3 length: 15 amino acids. The germline gives CDR1 LGHDT, CDR2 YNNKEL (reference sequence). Germline trimming cut 3 bases from V and 0 bases from J; bases unmatched to any gene: 5. CDR3 sequence (DNA): TGTGCCAGCAGCCACCGGACAGGAACCTCCTACGAGCAGTACTTC. Its translation is CASSHRTGTSYEQYF.

This rearrangement joins TRBV3-1 to TRBJ2-7; D unresolved. Per germline, CDR1 LGHDT and CDR2 YNNKEL (reference sequence). The V and J ends lost 0 bases and 3 bases respectively, with 6 bases between them. The CDR3 runs to 13 residues. The CDR3 nucleotides are TGTGCCAGCAGCCAAGAACTACACTACGAGCAGTACTTC. This sequence encodes CASSQELHYEQYF.

This clonotype was detected once. The chain links TRBV27 to TRBJ1-4; possibly TRBD1 for D (5 bases). Germline CDR1 reads MNHEY; CDR2 reads SMNVEV (reference sequence). The CDR3 contains 14 residues. Trimming pared 4 bases from V and 7 bases from J, leaving 13 bases between. CDR3 in DNA: TGTGCCAGCAGTTGGGACGACAGACGTGAAAAACTGTTTTTT. Residues: CASSWDDRREKLFF.

The genes are TRBV27 and TRBJ2-3; D remains ambiguous. Germline CDR1 is MNHEY and CDR2 is SMNVEV (reference sequence). The CDR3 is made up of 14 amino acids. Trimming took 5 bases from V and 1 from J, leaving 10 bases between them. CDR3 sequence reads: CASSRTDRTDTQYF. The CDR3 nucleotides are TGTGCCAGCAGTCGGACCGACCGCACAGATACGCAGTATTTT.

The chain uses TRBV19 and TRBJ2-1; D remains ambiguous. Germline V gene lookup returns CDR1 LNHDA and CDR2 SQIVND (reference sequence). V lost 1 base and J 6 bases, leaving 7 bases between the germline ends. This CDR3 spans 13 amino acids. The CDR3 nucleotides read TGTGCCAGTAGTATAGTTACCAGCAATGAGCAGTTCTTC. It is translated as CASSIVTSNEQFF.

The CDR3 region is CASRELTSRSSTDTQYF. The CDR3 DNA reads as TGTGCCAGCAGGGAATTGACTAGCCGCTCTAGCACAGATACGCAGTATTTT. This chain uses TRBV9 with TRBJ2-3; TRBD2 aligns across 7 bases. The CDR3 runs 17 residues. Germline trimming cut 5 bases from V and 0 bases from J; bases unmatched to any gene: 12. Germline CDR1 and CDR2: SGDLS and YYNGEE.

The J gene is TRBJ2-7, the V gene TRBV27; TRBD2 might be the D (6 bases). The CDR3 is 14 amino acids. In germline, CDR1 is MNHEY, CDR2 SMNVEV (reference sequence). Trimming took 2 bases from V and 4 from J, leaving 12 bases between them. CDR3 in amino acids: CASSLGGSRYEQYF. The CDR3 region has the DNA TGTGCCAGCAGTTTAGGGGGGAGTAGATACGAGCAGTACTTC.

The chain links TRBV12-3 or TRBV12-4 to TRBJ2-4, with D perhaps assigned TRBD1 or TRBD2 (5 bases each). The V gene lost 4 bases and the J gene lost 8 bases, with 12 bases spanning the gap. CDR3 length: 13 amino acids. Here the CDR3 reads CASSWGRPDIQYF. Here the CDR3 DNA reads TGTGCCAGCAGTTGGGGACGGCCGGACATTCAGTACTTC.

The rearrangement uses TRBV3-1 and TRBJ2-2; 8 positions agree with TRBD2. The germline gives CDR1 LGHDT, CDR2 YNNKEL (reference sequence). The CDR3 length is 14 residues. The ends lost 4 bases at V and 6 bases at J; junction bases unmatched: 4. This CDR3 is CASSLSGSPGELFF. Written as DNA, the CDR3 is TGTGCCAGCAGCCTGAGCGGGAGCCCCGGGGAGCTGTTTTTT. Using reference TRBV3-1 and TRBJ2-2 for the parts outside the CDR3, the full variable domain is DTAVSQTPKYLVTQMGNDKSIKCEQNLGHDTMYWYKQDSKKFLKIMFSYNNKELIINETVPNRFSPKSPDKAHLNLHINSLELGDSAVYFCASSLSGSPGELFFGEGSRLTVL.

This clonotype was observed a single time. The chain joins TRBV7-9 to TRBJ1-2, with D tentatively TRBD1 (5 bases). Germline lookup yields CDR1 SEHNR and CDR2 FQNEAQ (reference sequence). Trimming shortened V by 5 bases and J by 4 bases, and 17 bases separated the two germline ends. The CDR3 spans 15 residues. The CDR3 sequence: CASSQAGTDFYGYTF. The DNA for the CDR3 is TGTGCCAGCAGCCAAGCCGGGACGGATTTCTATGGCTACACCTTC.

This CDR3 is CASSLLDRAIINYGYTF. The CDR3 DNA reads TGTGCCAGCAGTTTGTTGGACAGGGCAATAATTAACTATGGCTACACCTTC. This chain links TRBV28 with TRBJ1-2; 8 nucleotides line up with TRBD1. The CDR3 extends over 17 amino acids. The V gene's germline CDR1 is MDHEN and CDR2 SYDVKM. The V segment lost 3 bases and the J segment 1 base; nucleotides outside the gene matches: 10.

J is TRBJ2-5 and V is TRBV6-5; TRBD2 matches 7 bases. The trim removed 2 bases at V and 4 bases at J, leaving 22 bases unmatched. The CDR3 has 20 residues. Germline V gives CDR1 MNHEY, CDR2 SVGAGI. The CDR3 DNA reads as TGTGCCAGCAGTTACACCGAAAAAGGGGTGCGGGGGAGTTCGCGAGAGACCCAGTACTTC. Its translation is CASSYTEKGVRGSSRETQYF.

The rearrangement links TRBV20-1 to TRBJ2-1; 9 bases are shared with TRBD2. The CDR3 covers 14 residues. The V gene's germline CDR1 is DFQATT and CDR2 SNEGSKA (reference sequence). The trim removed 6 bases at V and 0 bases at J, leaving 3 bases unmatched. The CDR3 is CSARSGSSYNEQFF. In DNA form, the CDR3 reads TGCAGTGCGCGTAGCGGGAGCTCCTACAATGAGCAGTTCTTC.

The CDR3 sequence is CASSHKGSSSYNEQFF. The DNA of the CDR3 is TGCGCCAGCAGCCACAAAGGATCGAGCTCCTACAATGAGCAGTTCTTC. This rearrangement joins TRBV4-3 to TRBJ2-1; D gene ambiguous. Germline loops: CDR1 LGHNA, CDR2 YSLEER. This CDR3 is 16 amino acids long. V was cut by 3 bases and J by 0 bases, with 12 bases left in between.

The chain employs TRBV12-3 or TRBV12-4 and TRBJ1-5; the D is unclear. V lost 6 bases to trimming and J lost 1 base, with 7 bases between them. The CDR3 is made up of 13 amino acids. The DNA for the CDR3 is TGTGCCAGCAGCCGTAAGAGCAATCAGCCCCAGCATTTT. Amino acid sequence: CASSRKSNQPQHF.

The chain is built from TRBV27 and TRBJ2-7; 9 bases align to TRBD1. This CDR3 has 15 residues. V gave up 5 bases and J gave up 3 bases; unmatched junction bases: 8. The V gene's germline CDR1 is MNHEY and CDR2 SMNVEV (reference sequence). This CDR3 is CASSIETGGNYEQYF. In DNA form, the CDR3 reads TGTGCCAGCAGTATTGAAACAGGGGGCAACTACGAGCAGTACTTC.

This sequence joins TRBV6-6 and TRBJ1-4, with unresolved D. The CDR3 has 14 amino acids. Germline CDR1 and CDR2: MNHNY and SVGAGI (reference sequence). Trimming removed 0 bases at V and 8 bases at J, with 10 bases between. The CDR3 DNA reads TGTGCCAGCAGTTACTCGAGCGTTCGCGAAAAACTGTTTTTT. Its protein product is CASSYSSVREKLFF.